This TCR beta chain stems from a study of CD8+CD57+ T cells in acquired aplastic anemia. Turning to the study itself: The DNA of sorted CD4+ and CD8+ cells averaged roughly 3.2 ug. Study conclusions and caveats: Statistical testing detected no significant gap in CD8+ Simpson's diversity between patients and controls.

It was genomic DNA that served as the template for profiling TCR beta VDJ and CDR3. TCRdb reanalysed the reads using MiXCR and keeps one entry per CDR3 protein. The sample carries over 150,000 distinct CDR3 sequences, 71% recorded once. For this clonotype: The antigen is undetermined.

Sequencing was done on patients that had shown CD8+CD57+ cell expansion by flow cytometry. Severe acquired aplastic anemia was diagnosed in all patients. Patients had not yet gotten any therapy when their blood was taken for sampling. The CDR3 sequence is 14 residues long. Germline V lookup: CDR1 SGHVS, CDR2 FQNEAQ. After removal of 4 bases from V and 10 bases from J, the junction contained 12 bases not matched to a gene. The specimen was sorted CD4+, CD8+, or CD8+CD57+ T cells (not recorded which) from PBMCs. V gene TRBV7-8 combines with J gene TRBJ2-7, with TRBD2 matching 8 bases. The source of this sequence is a human donor with aplastic anemia. CDR3 sequence (DNA): TGTGCCAGCAGCTCAGGACTAGCCGGCCCCAACCAGTACTTC. Its translation: CASSSGLAGPNQYF.